These 20 T cell receptor beta chains originate from one sample sequenced in a study of cytotoxic CD8 clonotypes in ibrutinib-treated CLL (dated by TCRdb to about 2021). Explained via the paper, the time point label denotes: about twelve months on ibrutinib. Library preparation used the immunoSEQ multiplex PCR assay. As stored in TCRdb, this immuneACCESS dataset retains in-frame rearrangements with V and J assigned. A fraction of the clones does not appear; measured against another copy, unresolved V genes explain less than half of the discrepancy, and the remainder lacks a known reason. The table for this sample lists about 200,000 clones; 79% of them were counted only once. The top ten hold over 9.5% of the sample. The source was PBMCs, collected after 12 months of ibrutinib treatment. The receptors derive from a human donor with chronic lymphocytic leukemia.

The chain carries TRBV18 and TRBJ1-3; 10 bases align to TRBD1. The length of the CDR3 is 17 residues. V shed 1 base, J shed 2 bases, and the junction held 5 bases outside the gene matches. Germline V gene data show CDR1 as KGHSH and CDR2 as LQKENI. The CDR3, as DNA: TGTGCCAGCTCACCACGAGGACAGGGGGAAGCTGGAAACACCATATATTTT. It is translated as CASSPRGQGEAGNTIYF.

As DNA, the CDR3 is TGTGCCAGCCGCGCACAGGACACCGGGGAGCTGTTTTTT. Protein product: CASRAQDTGELFF. This chain joins TRBV9 and TRBJ2-2, with D possibly matching TRBD1 (5 bases). Trimming removed 7 bases at V and 3 bases at J, with 10 bases between. This CDR3 region has 13 residues. Germline V gene lookup returns CDR1 SGDLS and CDR2 YYNGEE.

The genes are TRBV27 and TRBJ1-2; unclear D gene. Germline V gives CDR1 MNHEY, CDR2 SMNVEV (reference sequence). The ends were cut back, 2 bases at V and 3 bases at J, with 7 bases in the middle. This CDR3 comprises 13 residues. DNA of the CDR3: TGTGCCAGCAGTTTAAAACAGTACTATGGCTACACCTTC. Amino acid sequence: CASSLKQYYGYTF.

The chain has TRBV7-2 and TRBJ2-7; D is uncertain. The V end was cut by 3 bases, the J end by 1 base, with 7 bases between. Germline V gene lookup returns CDR1 SGHTA and CDR2 FQGNSA. There are 13 residues in the CDR3. The CDR3 here is CASSFSSSYEQYF. The CDR3 coding sequence is TGTGCCAGCAGCTTTAGCAGTTCCTACGAGCAGTACTTC. Complete variable domain (other parts from reference TRBV7-2 and TRBJ2-7): GAGVSQSPSNKVTEKGKDVELRCDPISGHTALYWYRQSLGQGLEFLIYFQGNSAPDKSGLPSDRFSAERTGGSVSTLTIQRTQQEDSAVYLCASSFSSSYEQYFGPGTRLTVT.

This clone was observed once. The chain is built from TRBV14 and TRBJ2-7; D unresolved. This CDR3 has 14 residues. V gave up 6 bases and J gave up 0 bases, with 12 bases separating them. Germline V gene data show CDR1 as SGHDN and CDR2 as FVKESK. The CDR3 sequence is CASRGSLRSYEQYF. DNA for the CDR3: TGTGCCAGCAGGGGGTCCCTCCGCTCCTACGAGCAGTACTTC.

V and J are TRBV7-6 and TRBJ1-1, with 11 positions matching TRBD1. Germline trimming cut 5 bases from V and 0 bases from J; bases unmatched to any gene: 11. The CDR3 is 18 residues long. Looked up from germline, CDR1 is SGHVS and CDR2 is FNYEAQ. CDR3 in amino acids: CASSPLPGQGGMNTEAFF. The CDR3 DNA reads as TGTGCCAGCAGCCCCCTCCCGGGACAGGGGGGAATGAACACTGAAGCTTTCTTT.

The chain couples TRBV6-5 to TRBJ2-4; D not certain. V gave up 0 bases and J gave up 0 bases, with 9 bases separating them. This CDR3 contains 16 residues. CDR1 is MNHEY, CDR2 SVGAGI, per germline. CDR3 residues: CASSYSGFVAKNIQYF. CDR3 DNA: TGTGCCAGCAGTTACTCGGGATTCGTAGCCAAAAACATTCAGTACTTC.

This clone showed up many times. The chain is built from TRBV28 and TRBJ2-1; no reliable D call. V lost 5 bases to trimming and J lost 5 bases, with 13 bases between them. CDR3 length: 14 amino acids. The germline gives CDR1 MDHEN, CDR2 SYDVKM. CDR3 in DNA: TGTGCCAGCAGTCCTAGGAACTGGGACAATGAGCAGTTCTTC. Its translation: CASSPRNWDNEQFF.

The chain combines TRBV5-1 with TRBJ2-5; tentatively, D is TRBD2 (6 bases). The CDR3 loop spans 15 amino acids. Germline CDR1 is SGHRS and CDR2 is YFSETQ. Trimming left V 4 bases short and J 1 base short, with 14 bases between. In nucleotides, the CDR3 is TGCGCCAGCAGCACCCTACTGGGGGGCCAAGAGACCCAGTACTTC. It codes for CASSTLLGGQETQYF.

The CDR3 region has the DNA TGCGCCAGCAGCCAAGGGGAGGCCCCCTACAATGAGCAGTTCTTC. This sequence encodes CASSQGEAPYNEQFF. The chain uses TRBV4-1 and TRBJ2-1; D may be TRBD2 (6 bases). The CDR3 consists of 15 residues. CDR1 is MGHRA, CDR2 YSYEKL, per germline. The germline V and J ends were trimmed by 1 base and 2 bases, with 9 bases remaining between them.

The V gene is TRBV27, the J gene TRBJ2-5; 9 nucleotides match TRBD2. The germline V gene has CDR1 MNHEY and CDR2 SMNVEV (reference sequence). V gave up 6 bases and J gave up 1 base; unmatched junction bases: 9. CDR3 length equals 16 residues. CDR3 loop: CASSGGGGQRQETQYF. The DNA for the CDR3 is TGTGCCAGCAGCGGCGGGGGGGGACAGCGCCAAGAGACCCAGTACTTC.

This chain links TRBV2 with TRBJ2-7, with 10 bases lining up with TRBD2. CDR1 is SNHLY, CDR2 FYNNEI, per germline. The CDR3 consists of 15 residues. V was pared by 2 bases and J by 2 bases, with 3 bases of the junction left unmatched. The CDR3 protein is CASSEILAGPYEQYF. For the CDR3, the DNA is TGTGCCAGCAGTGAAATACTAGCGGGACCCTACGAGCAGTACTTC.

This clone was found once. One end of the junction is discordant with germline, which a read error may explain. The chain is built from TRBV7-2 and TRBJ2-5, with 8 bases aligning to TRBD2. The CDR3 sequence is 15 residues long. Per germline, CDR1 SGHTA and CDR2 FQGNSA. The CDR3 coding sequence is TGTGCTAGCAGCTTGGCTAGCGGGTACCAAGAGACCCAGTACTTC. As protein: CASSLASGYQETQYF.

This clone appeared a single time. The chain is built from TRBV27 and TRBJ2-3, with 12 bases lining up with TRBD2. V was clipped by 6 bases and J by 6 bases; unmatched bases: 10. Germline lookup yields CDR1 MNHEY and CDR2 SMNVEV (reference sequence). The CDR3 is 16 amino acids. This CDR3 reads CASSLIGLAGGDTQYF. The CDR3 coding sequence is TGTGCCAGCAGCTTAATAGGGCTAGCGGGAGGGGATACGCAGTATTTT.

This sequence joins TRBV27 and TRBJ1-1; no clear D. With 5 bases removed from V and 3 bases from J, the gap between germline ends came to 19 bases. The CDR3 length is 16 residues. Germline V gives CDR1 MNHEY, CDR2 SMNVEV (reference sequence). The CDR3, as DNA: TGTGCCAGCAGTCCGTGGCCTCTCACGGTGGACACTGAAGCTTTCTTT. This gives the protein CASSPWPLTVDTEAFF.

This clone has just one count. V is TRBV28 and J is TRBJ2-6; D is ambiguous. V lost 8 bases to trimming and J lost 1 base, with 12 bases between them. CDR1 MDHEN and CDR2 SYDVKM come from the germline V gene. The CDR3 has 15 residues. CDR3 loop: CASRAALSGANVLTF. CDR3 nucleotides: TGTGCCAGCCGGGCAGCATTATCTGGGGCCAACGTCCTGACTTTC.

The V gene is TRBV11-2, the J gene TRBJ2-3; D not certain. The germline V gene encodes CDR1 SGHAT and CDR2 FQNNGV. The CDR3 is 15 amino acids. Between the trimmed V and J ends, which lost 5 bases and 1 base, there was a span of 13 bases. The CDR3 loop reads CASSPSPLGTDTQYF. The CDR3 DNA follows: TGTGCCAGCAGCCCGTCCCCTCTTGGCACAGATACGCAGTATTTT.

The rearrangement uses TRBV30 and TRBJ1-1; D uncertain. CDR3 length: 13 amino acids. CDR1 is GTSNPN, CDR2 SVGIG, per germline (reference sequence). Trimming took off 4 bases at V and 0 bases at J, with 9 bases between the two ends. CDR3 amino acids: CAWIENMNTEAFF. CDR3 nucleotides: TGTGCCTGGATAGAGAACATGAACACTGAAGCTTTCTTT. The full variable domain, completed using reference TRBV30 and TRBJ1-1, is SQTIHQWPATLVQPVGSPLSLECTVEGTSNPNLYWYRQAAGRGLQLLFYSVGIGQISSEVPQNLSASRPQDRQFILSSKKLLLSDSGFYLCAWIENMNTEAFFGQGTRLTVV.

The J gene is TRBJ2-2, the V gene TRBV14; perhaps TRBD2 as D (5 bases). Germline values: CDR1 SGHDN, CDR2 FVKESK. Trimming stripped 3 bases from V and 0 bases from J, with 11 bases between. The CDR3 is made up of 16 amino acids. CDR3 sequence: CASSHTLSANTGELFF. The CDR3 nucleotides read TGTGCCAGCAGCCACACACTTAGCGCGAACACCGGGGAGCTGTTTTTT. Complete variable domain (other parts from reference TRBV14 and TRBJ2-2): EAGVTQFPSHSVIEKGQTVTLRCDPISGHDNLYWYRRVMGKEIKFLLHFVKESKQDESGMPNNRFLAERTGGTYSTLKVQPAELEDSGVYFCASSHTLSANTGELFFGEGSRLTVL.

The rearrangement joins TRBV5-1 to TRBJ2-1; unclear D gene. The CDR3 is 14 amino acids. Germline V gene sequence: CDR1 SGHRS, CDR2 YFSETQ. Trimming removed 0 bases from V and 0 bases from J, with 4 bases in between. CDR3 region: CASSLGSSYNEQFF. DNA of the CDR3: TGCGCCAGCAGCTTGGGAAGCTCCTACAATGAGCAGTTCTTC.